This T cell receptor beta chain is drawn from a study of Graves' ophthalmopathy and Graves' hyperthyroidism. Looking at the study overall: Stable hyperthyroidism referred to disease that showed no ophthalmopathy within 18 months of follow-up.

Study-level results: Most thyroid-expanded clonotypes exceeding 0.001 frequency were also found in blood. Classification of ophthalmopathy versus stable hyperthyroidism by a 13-signature model yielded just under 90% sensitivity and about 81% specificity. The study's model predicted ophthalmopathy progression at about 68% sensitivity and about 72% specificity.

CDR1 is SGDLS and CDR2 is YYNGEE in the germline V gene. The V and J ends lost 6 bases and 2 bases, in that order; junction bases with no gene match: 4. This CDR3 has 14 residues. For repertoire sequencing, the TCR beta CDR3 regions were amplified from RNA transcripts. Amplification began with first-round RT-PCR using HTBI primers, then second-round multiplex PCR was performed. TCRdb analysed the multiplex PCR reads with MiXCR anew, one entry per CDR3 protein. This sample yields some 1.1 million distinct CDR3 sequences, of which about 36% are seen a single time; 11% belongs to the top ten. As to this clonotype: What it binds is not known.

This TCR came from an adult man with Graves' hyperthyroidism. Sequencing used peripheral blood or thyroid tissue (not recorded which). The chain carries TRBV9 and TRBJ2-2; 7 nucleotides align to TRBD1. The CDR3 DNA reads TGTGCCAGCACCGGGACAGTAAACACCGGGGAGCTGTTTTTT. Protein product: CASTGTVNTGELFF.